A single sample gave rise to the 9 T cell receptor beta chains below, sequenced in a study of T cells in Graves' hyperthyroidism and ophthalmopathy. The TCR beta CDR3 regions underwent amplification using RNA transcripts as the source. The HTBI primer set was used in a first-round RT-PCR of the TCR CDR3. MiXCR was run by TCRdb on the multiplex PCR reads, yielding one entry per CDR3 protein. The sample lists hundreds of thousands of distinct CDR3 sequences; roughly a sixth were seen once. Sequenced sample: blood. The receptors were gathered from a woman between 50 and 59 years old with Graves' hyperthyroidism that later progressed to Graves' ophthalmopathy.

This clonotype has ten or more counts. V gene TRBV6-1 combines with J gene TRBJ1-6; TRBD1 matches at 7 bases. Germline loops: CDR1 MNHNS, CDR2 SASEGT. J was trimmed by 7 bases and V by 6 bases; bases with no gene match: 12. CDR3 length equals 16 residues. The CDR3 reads CASSPFPGQRNSPLHF. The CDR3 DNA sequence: TGTGCCAGCAGCCCTTTCCCGGGACAGAGAAATTCACCCCTCCACTTT.

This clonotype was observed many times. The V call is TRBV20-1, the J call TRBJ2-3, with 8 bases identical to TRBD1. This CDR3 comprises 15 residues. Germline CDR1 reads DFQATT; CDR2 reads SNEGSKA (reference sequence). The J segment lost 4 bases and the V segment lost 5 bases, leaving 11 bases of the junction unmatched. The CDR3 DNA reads TGCAGTGCTTTTCGCGGGACAGGAGGGGCAGATACGCAGTATTTT. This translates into CSAFRGTGGADTQYF.

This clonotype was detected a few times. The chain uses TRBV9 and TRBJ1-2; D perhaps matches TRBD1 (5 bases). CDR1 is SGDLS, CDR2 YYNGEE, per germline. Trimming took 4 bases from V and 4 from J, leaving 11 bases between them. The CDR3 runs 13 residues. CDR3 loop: CASSPQTVYGYTF. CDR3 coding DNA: TGTGCCAGCAGCCCCCAGACAGTCTATGGCTACACCTTC.

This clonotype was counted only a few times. As DNA, the CDR3 is TGTGCCAGCAGTTTATATTTGGGGAGCACAGATACGCAGTATTTT. Translation: CASSLYLGSTDTQYF. The chain couples TRBV12-3 or TRBV12-4 to TRBJ2-3; no reliable D call. V was trimmed by 2 bases and J by 0 bases, leaving 9 bases between them. The CDR3 totals 15 residues.

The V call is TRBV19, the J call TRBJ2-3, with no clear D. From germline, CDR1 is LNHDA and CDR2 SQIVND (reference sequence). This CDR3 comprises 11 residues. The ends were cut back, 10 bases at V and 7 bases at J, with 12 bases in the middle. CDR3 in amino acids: CATSSGYTQYF. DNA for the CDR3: TGTGCCACGAGCAGTGGGTATACGCAGTATTTT.

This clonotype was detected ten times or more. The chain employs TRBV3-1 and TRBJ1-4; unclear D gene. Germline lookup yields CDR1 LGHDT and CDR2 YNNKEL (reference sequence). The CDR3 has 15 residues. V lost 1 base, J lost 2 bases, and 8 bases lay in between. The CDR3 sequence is CASSQGGRTNEKLFF. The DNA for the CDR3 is TGTGCCAGCAGCCAAGGAGGGAGGACTAATGAAAAACTGTTTTTT.

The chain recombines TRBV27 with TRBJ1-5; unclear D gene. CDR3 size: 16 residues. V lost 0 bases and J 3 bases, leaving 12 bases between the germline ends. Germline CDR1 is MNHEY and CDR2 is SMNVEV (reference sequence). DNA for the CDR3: TGTGCCAGCAGTTTATCGTGGCAGGCTCCCAATCAGCCCCAGCATTTT. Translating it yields CASSLSWQAPNQPQHF.

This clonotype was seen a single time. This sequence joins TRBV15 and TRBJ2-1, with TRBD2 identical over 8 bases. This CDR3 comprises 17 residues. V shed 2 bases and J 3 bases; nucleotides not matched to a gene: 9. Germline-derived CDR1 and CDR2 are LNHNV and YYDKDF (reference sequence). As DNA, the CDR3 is TGTGCCACCAGCAGAACCTTCGCAGCGGGGGACTACAATGAGCAGTTCTTC. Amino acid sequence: CATSRTFAAGDYNEQFF. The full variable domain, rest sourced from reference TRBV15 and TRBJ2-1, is DAMVIQNPRYQVTQFGKPVTLSCSQTLNHNVMYWYQQKSSQAPKLLFHYYDKDFNNEADTPDNFQSRRPNTSFCFLDIRSPGLGDTAMYLCATSRTFAAGDYNEQFFGPGTRLTVL.

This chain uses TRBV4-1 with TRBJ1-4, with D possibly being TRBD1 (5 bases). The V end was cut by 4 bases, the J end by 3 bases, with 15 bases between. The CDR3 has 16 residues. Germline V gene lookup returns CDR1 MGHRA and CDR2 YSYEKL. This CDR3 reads CASSRGGGDPNEKLFF. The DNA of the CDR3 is TGCGCCAGCAGCCGAGGCGGCGGGGACCCTAATGAAAAACTGTTTTTT.